This is a list of T cell receptor beta chains from one sample in a study of blood T cell dynamics during melanoma immunotherapy. TCRdb's table, derived via immunoSEQ multiplex PCR, lists solely in-frame clones and lacks some. This sample has 8,000 to 11,000 clones, with 80% to 90% found just once. The source was blood, collected from a patient treated with checkpoint blockade. These receptors all stem from a human donor with melanoma. Both conserved end residues are part of each CDR3. The D gene is left open where the match is weak. Not every row has a clone size; where given, it reads once, few, many or a size class.

TRBD2,TRBV12-5,TRBJ2-1,14,-,CASGYSGSRYEQFF,TGTGCTAGTGGCTATAGCGGGAGCAGGTACGAGCAGTTCTTC
-,TRBV4-1,TRBJ2-7,12,-,CASSRGSGEQYF,TGCGCCAGCAGCAGGGGTTCGGGGGAGCAGTACTTC
-,TRBV6-6,TRBJ1-1,14,-,CASRRGRMNTEAFF,TGTGCCAGCAGGCGGGGACGGATGAACACTGAAGCTTTCTTT
-,TRBV11-3,TRBJ2-3,13,-,CASSTGDRSTQYF,TGTGCCAGCAGCACGGGGGACAGATCTACGCAGTATTTT
TRBD1,TRBV28,TRBJ1-4,13,once,CASSANRGRKLFF,TGTGCCAGCAGTGCCAACAGGGGGCGAAAACTGTTTTTT
TRBD1,TRBV28,TRBJ1-2,17,few,CASRRPGTGGLHYGYTF,TGTGCCAGCAGAAGACCCGGGACAGGGGGCCTCCACTATGGCTACACCTTC
-,TRBV7-9,TRBJ2-1,14,-,CASSLAGRYNEQFF,TGTGCCAGCAGCTTAGCGGGACGGTACAATGAGCAGTTCTTC
TRBD1,TRBV5-5,TRBJ1-2,13,-,CASSLTGVRGYTF,TGTGCCAGCAGCTTGACAGGGGTGCGAGGCTACACCTTC
-,TRBV2,TRBJ1-5,16,-,CASSEASRASGQPQHF,TGTGCCAGCAGTGAAGCTAGCAGGGCCAGTGGGCAGCCCCAGCATTTT
-,TRBV18,TRBJ2-5,15,once,CASSPYTGQAETQYF,TGTGCCAGCTCACCTTACACAGGTCAGGCAGAGACCCAGTACTTC
TRBD1,TRBV7-2,TRBJ2-7,15,-,CASSSRTGNSGEQYF,TGTGCCAGCAGTTCTAGGACAGGGAATTCTGGCGAGCAGTACTTC
-,TRBV4-3,TRBJ2-7,14,-,CASSQEWSGYEQYF,TGCGCCAGCAGCCAAGAGTGGAGCGGCTACGAGCAGTACTTC
-,TRBV7-8,TRBJ1-5,16,-,CASSLSGGGSNQPQHF,TGTGCCAGCAGCTTATCAGGTGGGGGGAGCAATCAGCCCCAGCATTTT
-,TRBV29-1,TRBJ1-1,12,-,CSVVDRNTEAFF,TGCAGCGTTGTGGACAGGAACACTGAAGCTTTCTTT
TRBD2,TRBV10-3,TRBJ2-1,17,-,CAISETPLAGGYNEQFF,TGTGCCATCAGTGAGACCCCTCTAGCGGGAGGTTACAATGAGCAGTTCTTC
-,TRBV6-6,TRBJ1-2,15,-,CASSDSGKLFSGYTF,TGTGCCAGCAGCGATAGCGGCAAGCTATTCTCTGGCTACACCTTC
TRBD1,TRBV2,TRBJ1-1,14,-,CASRKGGQNTEAFF,TGTGCCAGCAGGAAAGGGGGCCAGAACACTGAAGCTTTCTTT
-,TRBV28,TRBJ2-1,15,-,CASSPHMNSYNEQFF,TGTGCCAGCAGTCCTCATATGAACTCCTACAATGAGCAGTTCTTC
-,TRBV10-2,TRBJ1-5,13,once,CASSDRVLQPQHF,TGCGCCAGCAGTGATCGGGTACTTCAGCCCCAGCATTTT
-,TRBV5-6,TRBJ1-6,15,-,CASSLRQSDNSPLHF,TGTGCCAGCAGCCTGCGACAGAGCGATAATTCACCCCTCCACTTT
-,TRBV28,TRBJ1-3,14,once,CASHSSFSGNTIYF,TGTGCCAGCCACTCAAGCTTCTCTGGAAACACCATATATTTT
-,TRBV28,TRBJ2-7,15,-,CASSLRDGITYEQYF,TGTGCCAGCAGTCTTCGGGACGGCATTACCTACGAGCAGTACTTC
TRBD2,TRBV29-1,TRBJ2-7,13,-,CSGVLADNYEQYF,TGCAGCGGGGTACTAGCGGACAACTACGAGCAGTACTTC
TRBD1,TRBV7-2,TRBJ1-1,17,-,CASSLLGTGAFNTEAFF,TGTGCCAGCAGCTTACTCGGGACAGGGGCATTCAACACTGAAGCTTTCTTT
-,TRBV7-9,TRBJ2-3,17,-,CASSPGTGNHVTDTQYF,TGTGCCAGCAGCCCGGGAACAGGGAACCACGTCACAGATACGCAGTATTTT
TRBD1,TRBV7-8,TRBJ1-5,17,-,CASSLLQGATPNQPQHF,TGTGCCAGCAGCTTATTACAGGGGGCCACCCCCAATCAGCCCCAGCATTTT
-,TRBV9,TRBJ1-2,14,-,CASSPRVEGYGYTF,TGTGCCAGCAGCCCCCGGGTTGAGGGCTATGGCTACACCTTC
TRBD1,TRBV28,TRBJ1-6,13,-,CASDRALNSPLHF,TGTGCCAGCGACAGGGCTTTAAATTCACCCCTCCACTTT
-,TRBV5-6,TRBJ2-1,15,-,CASSRAGLTNNEQFF,TGTGCCAGCAGCCGGGCGGGACTCACAAACAATGAGCAGTTCTTC
TRBD2,TRBV5-1,TRBJ2-3,18,-,CASSLELAGGLGTDTQYF,TGCGCCAGCAGCTTGGAGCTAGCGGGAGGGTTGGGCACAGATACGCAGTATTTT
-,TRBV4-1,TRBJ1-1,13,-,CASSLGVNTEAFF,TGCGCCAGCAGCCTTGGGGTGAACACTGAAGCTTTCTTT